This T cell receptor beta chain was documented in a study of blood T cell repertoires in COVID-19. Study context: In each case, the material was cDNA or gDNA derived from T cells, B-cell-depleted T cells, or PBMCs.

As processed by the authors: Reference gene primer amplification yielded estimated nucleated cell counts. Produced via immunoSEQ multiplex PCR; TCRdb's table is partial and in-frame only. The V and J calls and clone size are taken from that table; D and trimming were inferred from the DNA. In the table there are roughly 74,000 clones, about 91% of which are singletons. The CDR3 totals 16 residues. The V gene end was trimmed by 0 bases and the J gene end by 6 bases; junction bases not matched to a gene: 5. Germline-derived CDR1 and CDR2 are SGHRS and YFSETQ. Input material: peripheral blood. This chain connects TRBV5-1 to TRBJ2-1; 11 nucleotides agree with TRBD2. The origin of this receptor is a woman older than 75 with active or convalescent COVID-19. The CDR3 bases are TGCGCCAGCAGCTTGGCCGGGACTAGCGGCTCCAATGAGCAGTTCTTC. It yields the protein CASSLAGTSGSNEQFF.